This TCR beta chain came from a study of cytomegalovirus exposure and HLA in healthy donors (dated by TCRdb to about 2017). At the level of the whole study: In an earlier analysis of approximately 640 of the donors, 250 to 350 Gb of sequence data and approximately 100 million unique TCR beta sequences from roughly 180 million T cells were reported. Besides the first cohort of roughly 640 subjects, a separate validation cohort made up of some 110 different subjects was used. Of the 350 to 400 genotyped donors, roughly 80% fell in the genetic ancestry cluster associated with self-reported Caucasian donors. The study profiled the T cell repertoires of hundreds of subjects by immunosequencing and related them to cytomegalovirus serostatus. Typing coverage varied by locus: roughly 629-630 donors for A, B, C, DRB1 and DQB1; more than 500 for DQA1; more than 600 for DPA1; fewer than 480 for DPB1. Rather than drawing on any new phenotypic data, the later analysis identified candidate immune exposures from TCR beta sequences and the way those sequences occurred across donors. Donor age, sex, ethnicity and CMV serostatus were collected together with the repertoire data. Every discovery cohort repertoire had been produced on one sequencing platform. An early release covering about 600 HLA-typed donors comprised approximately 290 gigabases of sequencing data and roughly 86 million unique TCR sequences. Roughly 5 DR-DQ haplotypes were treated as single units for association and clustering because of strong linkage in the cohort. To predict cytomegalovirus infection status, the study combined high-throughput TCR immunosequencing, statistical association of individual TCRs with disease status, and machine learning. A later genetic analysis used genome-wide SNP genotypes for 398 of the 666 donors, treating that subset as a discovery cohort. HLA typing included class I and class II loci at four-digit resolution. Across some 400 genotyped donors of the cohort, an average of about 240,000 unique TCR beta nucleotide sequences per donor were sequenced, and approximately 19% of those sequences were non-productive. The study aimed to test whether cataloging public T cell receptors could reveal signatures of past pathogen exposure. To study patterns of TCR occurrence, a later analysis re-analyzed previously published TCR beta repertoires from around 670 donors and added high-resolution HLA genotyping. An earlier analysis of approximately 640 of the donors applied high-throughput TCR beta sequencing to assess whether each TCR beta V gene segment acted as functional or pseudogenic. Results and caveats for the whole study, not just this receptor: It was suggested by the authors that the approach could potentially be generalized to other disease states and immunological phenotypes. Roughly uniform sequencing depth across donors was assumed in presence/absence analyses, although this assumption may not hold. In this cohort, only TCR beta chains were sequenced, and detectable features were limited by the absence of alpha or paired-chain data. A cluster of highly shared sequence variants was judged likely to be a technical artifact of the sequencing pipeline. In an earlier analysis of 587 of the donors, most TCR beta V segments appeared in productive rearrangements about 90% or about 30% of the time, broadly matching IMGT annotations. Because HLA typing was unavailable for some donors at each locus, only the typed subset was used in association tests. A later analysis associated 16,951 TCR beta sequences with specific HLA alleles at a false discovery rate of 0.05. In a later analysis, several top co-occurrence clusters were reported to appear linked to parvovirus B19, influenza, CMV and Epstein-Barr virus. Immune exposure information for the cohort was limited to CMV serostatus. A later genetic analysis associated a missense DCLRE1C variant with V-gene and J-gene trimming of TCR beta chains, and an independent cohort replicated the association. A later analysis found that TCR association rates varied across HLA loci, with DRB1 alleles showing the most associated TCRs and HLA-C alleles the fewest. Compared with the roughly 600-donor mean, donors in an Asian-associated ancestry cluster had fewer N-insertions in productive TCRs, according to a later genetic analysis. Linkage disequilibrium might explain the correlated functional status among segregating V segments, but an unknown experimental factor could not be excluded. Strong co-occurrence of HLA alleles, especially DR and DQ, made assigning TCR associations to individual alleles difficult. In a later analysis, HLA-associated TCR beta chains were found to be more clonally expanded and to have lower generation probabilities than equally common non-associated chains. The earlier analysis of approximately 560 of the donors excluded 15 to 20 rarely observed V segments, including chromosome 9 orphons, because counts were too low. The study listed 170 or so TCR beta chains as associated with cytomegalovirus. In vitro tests confirmed that three of the cytomegalovirus-associated TCR beta chains recognize cytomegalovirus antigens. Across donors, most TCR sequences were observed very rarely, whereas some public TCRs were present in many individuals. A further reported finding was that TCR beta sequences accurately predicted the HLA-A and HLA-B alleles for most subjects in the first cohort. The classifier was reported to diagnose cytomegalovirus status with high specificity and sensitivity in both the original cohort and the validation cohort. According to a later analysis, most CMV-associated TCR beta chains appeared to be HLA-restricted, and the HLA associations seemed to be driven largely by CMV exposure.

The cohort comprised more than 550 healthy bone marrow donors. At the time of sampling, all cohort members were nominally healthy, though unrecorded immune exposures were likely present. The donor tested CMV seronegative, placing the donor among the 350 or so seronegative members of the cohort. Each donor provided a peripheral blood sample, and peripheral blood mononuclear cells were used for TCR beta sequencing. Genomic DNA extraction from the blood cell samples was performed with the Qiagen DNeasy Blood Extraction Kit. Receptor libraries were prepared by the immunoSEQ multiplex PCR assay. For the multiplex PCR, a mixture combining 60 forward primers for TCR Vbeta segments and 13 reverse primers for TCR Jbeta segments was used. A multiplex PCR assay on genomic DNA amplified the CDR3 region of rearranged TCR beta genes. On the Illumina HiSeq System, the amplified TCR beta libraries were sequenced as 87-base-pair reads. In the paper's pipeline: In a later analysis, 70 million to 95 million unique TCR beta chains were counted across the approximately 640 repertoires, and roughly 10 million of these chains were shared by at least two donors. Raw reads were error-corrected and collapsed into unique sequences with a nearest-neighbor algorithm that merged closely related sequences to remove PCR and sequencing errors. V, D and J gene segments were assigned by aligning CDR3 sequences to IMGT reference sequences. For a sequence to be retained, at least a six-nucleotide match to both a V gene segment and a J gene segment was required. Rearrangements were classified as productive when the CDR3 lacked stop codons and remained in frame with V and J, and all other rearrangements were classified as non-productive. Following IMGT convention, CDR3 was defined as the stretch from the second conserved V-encoded cysteine up to the conserved J-encoded phenylalanine. The earlier analysis of a few hundred of the donors excluded any sequence lacking an unambiguous match to a single V gene segment. An earlier analysis of a few hundred of the donors called V segments functional above 56.7% productive rearrangements and segregating when the between-donor standard deviation exceeded 5%. To diagnose cytomegalovirus status from the catalog of TCR beta chain sequences, a statistical classification framework was built. In a later analysis, V and J genes were assigned by comparing TCR nucleotide sequences against IMGT/GENE-DB human TR gene sequences. The TCRdist pipeline was used in a later analysis to assign CDR3 sequences and most-parsimonious VDJ recombination scenarios. A later analysis defined each TCR beta chain by its CDR3 amino acid sequence plus V-gene family, and excluded reads lacking a unique V-gene family. To address suspected cross-contamination and a sequencing artifact, a later analysis removed over 500 highly shared, low-generation-probability nucleotide sequences. For each public chain, a later analysis derived a clonal expansion index from normalized ranks of inferred template counts within each repertoire. A later analysis computed generation probabilities with a VDJ recombination model fitted to out-of-frame rearrangements, and checked the results against IGoR. A later analysis scored TCR-TCR, TCR-HLA and TCR-CMV co-occurrence with hypergeometric tests, applying a repertoire-size bias correction to TCR pairs. In a later analysis, false discovery rates were estimated by permuting HLA or CMV assignments 20 times. In a later analysis, co-occurring TCRs were grouped using DBSCAN, with TCRdist sequence similarity added in when clustering inside HLA-allele-positive subsets. Repertoires with fewer than 30,000 or more than 120,000 public chains, plus five repertoires with anomalous nucleotide sharing, were excluded from co-occurrence clustering. This immuneACCESS table, as held by TCRdb, lists in-frame sequences with V and J called but not all clones. Of the missing ones, under half trace to an unresolved V gene in checked studies; the others have no known cause. V and J calls and clone size are as listed in that table; D and trimming were resolved from the DNA. The sample data list 150,000 to 180,000 clones, and about 74% of these were observed just once. 4% of the sample is taken by the ten largest.

As regards this clone: Its recognized antigen is unknown. Per-base quality was not reported, and no clone a single base away is much larger than it.

The receptor was derived from a woman aged 40-49 years in good health and CMV-seronegative. Sequencing was carried out using PBMCs.

The CDR3 protein: CSVGQGVSFYGYTF. The nucleotides read TGCAGCGTAGGACAGGGGGTCTCGTTCTATGGCTACACCTTC. The chain is made from TRBV29-1 and TRBJ1-2, with 10 bases in between that match TRBD1. Including the terminal cysteine and phenylalanine, the CDR3 comprises 14 residues. The DNA shown is the 42-base CDR3, in frame from base 1. V ends up 6 bases short and J 4 bases short, with an unmatched junction base count of 8. CDR1 and CDR2, per the germline V gene, are SQVTM and ANQGSEA.